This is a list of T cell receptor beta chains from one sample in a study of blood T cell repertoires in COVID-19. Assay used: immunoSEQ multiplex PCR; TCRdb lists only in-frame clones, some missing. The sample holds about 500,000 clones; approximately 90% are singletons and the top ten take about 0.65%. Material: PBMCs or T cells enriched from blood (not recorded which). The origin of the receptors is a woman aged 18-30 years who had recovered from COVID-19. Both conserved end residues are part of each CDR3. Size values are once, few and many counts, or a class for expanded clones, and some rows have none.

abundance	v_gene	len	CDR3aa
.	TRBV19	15	CASTPGTALYSPLHF
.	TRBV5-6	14	CASSFLSEGETQYF
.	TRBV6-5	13	CASSWRSNQPQHF
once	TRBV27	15	CASSLEVGSTDTQYF
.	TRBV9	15	CASSVATGKNYGYTF
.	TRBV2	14	CASTPSGGVETQYF
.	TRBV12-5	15	CASGLVEKGLGAQHF
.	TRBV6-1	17	CASSGRDRGEGNSPLHF
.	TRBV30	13	CAWSEGTGNEQYF
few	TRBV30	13	CAWSPGGGTEAFF
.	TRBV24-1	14	CATSPVNRAYEQYF
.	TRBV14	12	CASTPSCYGYTF
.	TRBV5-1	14	CASRDRTGDYGYTF
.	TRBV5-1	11	CASSLYYEQYF
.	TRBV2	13	CASSTDVRNTIYF
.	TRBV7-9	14	CAGIPESGAPGKFF
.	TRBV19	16	CASSKASGGAGDTQYF
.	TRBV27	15	CASRAGRSYNSPLHF
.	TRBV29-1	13	CSVERMTGETQYF
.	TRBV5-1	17	CASTLQGARVDTGELFF
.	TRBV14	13	CASSQEQGSEQFF
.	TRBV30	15	CAWSGTGIGGNTIYF
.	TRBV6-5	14	CASSPDRGNQPQHF
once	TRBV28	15	CASSLPGGASYEQYF
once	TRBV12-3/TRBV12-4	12	CASSFIAMLQYF
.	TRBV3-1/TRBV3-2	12	CASSQGDRAIYF
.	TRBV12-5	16	CASGLYKDRGRDGYTF
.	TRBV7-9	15	CASSPSTGANTEAFF
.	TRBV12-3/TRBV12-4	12	CASSVGGTEAFF
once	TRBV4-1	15	CASSLRQGKTDTQYF
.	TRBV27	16	CASSLSSAGGLREQYF
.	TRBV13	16	CASSVDPGGLNYGYTF
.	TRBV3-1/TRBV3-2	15	CASSQGSGEYYGYTF